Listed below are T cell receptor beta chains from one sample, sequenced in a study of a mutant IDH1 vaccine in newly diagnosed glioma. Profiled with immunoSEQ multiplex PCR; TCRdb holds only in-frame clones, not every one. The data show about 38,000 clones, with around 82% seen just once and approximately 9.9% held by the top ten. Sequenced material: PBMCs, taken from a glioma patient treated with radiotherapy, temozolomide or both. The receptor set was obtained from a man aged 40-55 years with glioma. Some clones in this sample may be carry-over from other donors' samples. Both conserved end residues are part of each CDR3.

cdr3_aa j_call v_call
CASSPGLRYEQYF TRBJ2-7 TRBV4-3
CAISEEGGLALEQYF TRBJ2-7 TRBV10-3
CAWSSAGELYNEQFF TRBJ2-1 TRBV30
CASSGYTRPPYNEQFF TRBJ2-1 TRBV10-1
CASSEQPSSGNTIYF TRBJ1-3 TRBV6-1
CASSLRSWANVLTF TRBJ2-6 TRBV27
CASSYYWGGNSPLHF TRBJ1-6 TRBV5-6
CASSVGADNEKLFF TRBJ1-4 TRBV9
CASRKTGGVFGFQETQYF TRBJ2-5 TRBV2
CASSLSSVNTEAFF TRBJ1-1 TRBV5-4
CASSLSSQARGPQHF TRBJ1-5 TRBV28
CASSEYSSDEQYF TRBJ2-7 TRBV10-2
CASSLAGTGSRKAFF TRBJ1-1 TRBV5-6
CASSPVKNIGTDTQYF TRBJ2-3 TRBV7-9
CAWGSPRTSYNSPLHF TRBJ1-6 TRBV30
CASSLTGGRTRGAFF TRBJ1-1 TRBV7-8
CASSPGTGGSGELFF TRBJ2-2 TRBV18
CASSWTDRDQPQHF TRBJ1-5 TRBV5-1
CASSLTAFGGHEQYF TRBJ2-7 TRBV5-1
CASSLEGQGGTEAFF TRBJ1-1 TRBV13
CASSPTQAGRYTGELFF TRBJ2-2 TRBV18
CASSYSPYYGYTF TRBJ1-2 TRBV6-1
CASSDGTSTGELFF TRBJ2-2 TRBV6-4
CASSYGRNYGYTF TRBJ1-2 TRBV6-6
CASSSQAGTYEQYF TRBJ2-7 TRBV5-1
CASSYFGHSAYYGYTF TRBJ1-2 TRBV6-5
CASSQSGQGRQPQHF TRBJ1-5 TRBV4-1
CASSRQGGTRNNEKLFF TRBJ1-4 TRBV2
CASSPGSPAEQFF TRBJ2-1 TRBV27
CASSLVDMRQGNEQYF TRBJ2-7 TRBV5-1
CASSKGRELYTEAFF TRBJ1-1 TRBV28
CAWSRDRAFDNQPQHF TRBJ1-5 TRBV30
CASSLVTGPNEQFF TRBJ2-1 TRBV5-1
CASSGRLAGDTQYF TRBJ2-3 TRBV7-9
CASSHLGGGRDNEQFF TRBJ2-1 TRBV4-2
CASSLDRNGYTF TRBJ1-2 TRBV7-2
CASSLEFAGSGANVLTF TRBJ2-6 TRBV5-1
CASSEGTTEAFF TRBJ1-1 TRBV18
CASRTSGGDEQFF TRBJ2-1 TRBV19
CASSWGQPNQPQHF TRBJ1-5 TRBV5-1